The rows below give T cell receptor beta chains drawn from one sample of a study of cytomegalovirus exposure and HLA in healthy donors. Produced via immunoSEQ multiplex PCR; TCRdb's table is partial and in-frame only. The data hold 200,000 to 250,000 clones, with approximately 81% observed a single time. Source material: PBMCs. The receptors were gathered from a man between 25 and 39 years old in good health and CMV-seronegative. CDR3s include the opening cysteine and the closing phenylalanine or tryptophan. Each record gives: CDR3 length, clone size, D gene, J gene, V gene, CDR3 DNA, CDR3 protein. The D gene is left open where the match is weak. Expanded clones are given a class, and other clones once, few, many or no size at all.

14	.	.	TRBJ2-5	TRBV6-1	TGTGCCAGCAGTGATCCCGGTGGCAGGGAGACCCAGTACTTC	CASSDPGGRETQYF
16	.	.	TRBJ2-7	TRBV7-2	TGTGCCAGCAGCCGTTATGGTGTGGGCAGCTCCTACGAGCAGTACTTC	CASSRYGVGSSYEQYF
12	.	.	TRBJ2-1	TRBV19	TGTGCCAGTAGTGACAACTACAATGAGCAGTTCTTC	CASSDNYNEQFF
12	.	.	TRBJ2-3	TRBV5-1	TGCGCCAGCAGCTTGAATTATGATACGCAGTATTTT	CASSLNYDTQYF
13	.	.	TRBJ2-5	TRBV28	TGTGCCTCCAGCCTCCTACAGTCAGGGACCCAGTACTTC	CASSLLQSGTQYF
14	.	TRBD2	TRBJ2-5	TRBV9	TGTGCCAGCAGCGTAAGAGGAGGGAGCGGGGGGGTGTACTTC	CASSVRGGSGGVYF
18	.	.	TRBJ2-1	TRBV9	TGTGCCAGCAGCGTAGGACTCGGGGGGCCGGGGGCCTACAATGAGCAGTTCTTC	CASSVGLGGPGAYNEQFF
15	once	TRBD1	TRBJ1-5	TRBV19	TGTGCCACCGGTTCCGGGACAGGCAGCAATCAGCCCCAGCATTTT	CATGSGTGSNQPQHF
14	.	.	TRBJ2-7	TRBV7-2	TGTGCCAGCAGCTCTAGAGAGGGGGTCTACGAGCAGTACTTC	CASSSREGVYEQYF
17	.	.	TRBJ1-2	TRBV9	TGTGCCAGCAGCGTAGAGAGGATGCAAACAGGGAGCTATGGCTACACCTTC	CASSVERMQTGSYGYTF